Each of the 21 T cell receptor beta chains below was sequenced from the same sample in a study of CD8 T cells in Susac syndrome. About 0.45 to 1 ug RNA was reverse transcribed with random hexamers. TCRdb re-analysed the immunoSEQ multiplex PCR reads in MiXCR, keeping a single row per CDR3 protein. The sample contains about 300,000 distinct CDR3 sequences, 70% to 90% of which appear only once. Source material: CD8+ T cells from PBMCs. Receptor source: a human donor with multiple sclerosis.

The chain couples TRBV10-3 to TRBJ2-1; TRBD2 agrees at 12 bases. The V gene's germline CDR1 is ENHRY and CDR2 SYGVKD. The CDR3 spans 14 residues. With V trimmed by 6 bases and J by 9 bases, 6 bases remained unmatched. CDR3 bases: TGTGCCATCAGCTTCCCGGGACTAGCGGGTGAGCAGTTCTTC. Its protein product is CAISFPGLAGEQFF.

V usage is TRBV25-1 and J usage is TRBJ1-1; D remains ambiguous. CDR3 size: 14 residues. Trimming left V 3 bases short and J 0 bases short, with 8 bases between. Germline assignment: CDR1 MGHDK and CDR2 SYGVNS. CDR3 loop: CASSETSLNTEAFF. Here the CDR3 DNA reads TGTGCCAGCAGTGAGACGAGCTTGAACACTGAAGCTTTCTTT. Full variable domain (outside the CDR3, taken from reference TRBV25-1 and TRBJ1-1): EADIYQTPRYLVIGTGKKITLECSQTMGHDKMYWYQQDPGMELHLIHYSYGVNSTEKGDLSSESTVSRIRTEHFPLTLESARPSHTSQYLCASSETSLNTEAFFGQGTRLTVV.

The genes are TRBV9 and TRBJ2-2, with TRBD2 identical over 8 bases. The germline V gene encodes CDR1 SGDLS and CDR2 YYNGEE. This CDR3 comprises 17 residues. Trimming removed 0 bases from V and 2 bases from J; junction bases left unmatched: 6. CDR3 coding DNA: TGTGCCAGCAGCGTAGTTTCAGGACTAGCCAACACCGGGGAGCTGTTTTTT. Its protein product is CASSVVSGLANTGELFF.

This chain joins TRBV4-3 and TRBJ2-3; 8 bases agree with TRBD1. CDR1 LGHNA and CDR2 YSLEER come from the germline V gene. The CDR3 runs 16 residues. Trimming removed 0 bases from V and 3 bases from J; junction bases left unmatched: 5. The CDR3 nucleotides read TGCGCCAGCAGCCAAGATAGCCAGGGGGCAACAGATACGCAGTATTTT. It yields the protein CASSQDSQGATDTQYF.

The V and J genes are TRBV6-2 or TRBV6-3 and TRBJ2-7, with D hard to call. The CDR3 sequence is 14 residues long. V was shortened by 7 bases and J by 3 bases, with 16 bases between the two germline ends. The V gene's germline CDR1 is MNHEY and CDR2 SVGEGT. CDR3 nucleotide sequence: TGTGCCAGCACTCCCTCGGCCCGGCTCTACGAGCAGTACTTC. It encodes CASTPSARLYEQYF.

The rearrangement joins TRBV4-1 to TRBJ1-2; D unresolved. The germline V gene encodes CDR1 MGHRA and CDR2 YSYEKL. The CDR3 totals 15 residues. V lost 4 bases, J lost 8 bases, and 20 bases lay in between. The CDR3 coding sequence is TGCGCCAGCAGCCCTCAAAGGTCCTCCCGTTGGGGCTACACCTTC. Translated, it gives CASSPQRSSRWGYTF.

The chain recombines TRBV7-2 with TRBJ2-5; no firm D call. CDR1 and CDR2 from the germline V gene are SGHTA and FQGNSA. V was pared by 1 base and J by 1 base, with 13 bases between. The CDR3 is 16 amino acids. The CDR3 DNA reads TGTGCCAGCAGCTTAGAAGTAGGAAGCCTCCAAGAGACCCAGTACTTC. It translates to CASSLEVGSLQETQYF.

This clonotype was seen just once. This chain connects TRBV10-3 to TRBJ1-1, with a weak D call TRBD1 (6 bases). Germline-derived CDR1 and CDR2 are ENHRY and SYGVKD. V lost 9 bases and J lost 5, with 10 bases in between. The CDR3 consists of 11 residues. The CDR3: CAMRRGTEAFF. CDR3 DNA: TGTGCCATGCGGAGGGGGACTGAAGCTTTCTTT.

The chain couples TRBV7-8 to TRBJ2-5, with D possibly matching TRBD2 (5 bases). The length of the CDR3 is 14 residues. The V gene lost 5 bases and the J gene lost 2 bases, with 12 bases spanning the gap. Germline values: CDR1 SGHVS, CDR2 FQNEAQ. The CDR3 spells CASSPQSGQETQYF. As DNA, the CDR3 is TGTGCCAGCAGCCCCCAGAGCGGACAAGAGACCCAGTACTTC.

This rearrangement joins TRBV24-1 to TRBJ2-3; the D is unclear. Germline CDR1 is KGHDR and CDR2 is SFDVKD. The CDR3 is made up of 21 amino acids. Trimming removed 0 bases from V and 0 bases from J, with 24 bases in between. DNA of the CDR3: TGTGCCACCAGTGATTTGGCGGCTCCCCGTACTCAGGTTGGAAGCACAGATACGCAGTATTTT. Translation: CATSDLAAPRTQVGSTDTQYF.

This chain connects TRBV24-1 to TRBJ2-1; the D is unclear. V lost 4 bases and J 4 bases, leaving 4 bases between the germline ends. Per the germline V gene, CDR1 is KGHDR and CDR2 is SFDVKD. This CDR3 comprises 12 residues. The CDR3 reads CATSDGYNEQFF. The DNA for the CDR3 is TGTGCCACCAGTGACGGGTACAATGAGCAGTTCTTC.

V and J are TRBV9 and TRBJ2-1; D uncertain. CDR3 length equals 13 residues. Germline loops: CDR1 SGDLS, CDR2 YYNGEE. Trimming stripped 4 bases from V and 5 bases from J, with 10 bases between. CDR3 in amino acids: CASSNPTHNEQFF. The DNA for the CDR3 is TGTGCCAGCAGCAACCCCACCCACAATGAGCAGTTCTTC.

V gene TRBV7-9 combines with J gene TRBJ2-7; D possibly corresponds to TRBD1 (7 bases). CDR3 length equals 15 residues. Germline CDR1 SEHNR, CDR2 FQNEAQ (reference sequence). V lost 1 base and J lost 2, with 12 bases in between. The CDR3 bases are TGTGCCAGCAGCTTAGTTCAGGGGGGACCCTACGAGCAGTACTTC. This translates into CASSLVQGGPYEQYF.

In DNA form, the CDR3 reads TGTGCCGGTCGGACCACTGGAAACACCATATATTTT. Protein: CAGRTTGNTIYF. This chain connects TRBV6-5 to TRBJ1-3; D uncertain. The CDR3 extends over 12 amino acids. The ends were cut back, 11 bases at V and 2 bases at J, with 10 bases in the middle. CDR1 MNHEY and CDR2 SVGAGI come from the germline V gene.

The chain joins TRBV6-5 to TRBJ1-1, with D hard to call. CDR3 length equals 14 residues. Germline CDR1 MNHEY, CDR2 SVGAGI. Trimming took 6 bases from V and 9 from J, leaving 20 bases between them. This chain's CDR3 is CASSPGLSFGKAFF. CDR3 coding DNA: TGTGCCAGCAGCCCCGGCCTGTCGTTCGGGAAAGCTTTCTTT.

The gene calls are TRBV7-9 and TRBJ1-1, with D perhaps matching TRBD1 (5 bases). CDR3 size: 15 residues. Germline values: CDR1 SEHNR, CDR2 FQNEAQ (reference sequence). Trimming removed 0 bases at V and 3 bases at J, with 11 bases between. DNA for the CDR3: TGTGCCAGCAGCTTAGCGGAGGGGTCAGACACTGAAGCTTTCTTT. Its translation is CASSLAEGSDTEAFF.

This clonotype came up a few times. The chain combines TRBV2 with TRBJ2-7; D possibly matches TRBD1 or TRBD2 (5 bases each). Germline V gives CDR1 SNHLY, CDR2 FYNNEI. With 2 bases removed from V and 2 bases from J, the gap between germline ends came to 10 bases. The length of the CDR3 is 14 residues. CDR3 DNA: TGTGCCAGCAGTGAACGGGGCAGAGCCTACGAGCAGTACTTC. It specifies CASSERGRAYEQYF.

The chain recombines TRBV7-9 with TRBJ2-7; D uncertain. The V end was cut by 5 bases, the J end by 1 base, with 18 bases between. The germline V gene encodes CDR1 SEHNR and CDR2 FQNEAQ (reference sequence). The CDR3 contains 16 residues. The CDR3 nucleotides are TGTGCCAGCAGCCCGACCTGGCAGATTGGATCCTACGAGCAGTACTTC. This encodes CASSPTWQIGSYEQYF.

V and J are TRBV24-1 and TRBJ2-3; 8 bases line up with TRBD2. CDR3 length: 15 residues. The ends lost 7 bases at V and 5 bases at J; junction bases unmatched: 10. The germline V gene encodes CDR1 KGHDR and CDR2 SFDVKD. The CDR3 region is CATRKAGGVGDTQYF. CDR3 bases: TGTGCCACCAGGAAGGCGGGGGGAGTAGGAGATACGCAGTATTTT.

The rearrangement joins TRBV11-1 to TRBJ2-5, with D unresolved. With 2 bases removed from V and 5 bases from J, the gap between germline ends came to 12 bases. The CDR3 contains 14 residues. The germline V gene has CDR1 SGHAT and CDR2 FQDESV (reference sequence). The DNA for the CDR3 is TGTGCCAGCAGCTTAAATGGCTTACGTGAGACCCAGTACTTC. This sequence encodes CASSLNGLRETQYF.

The rearrangement uses TRBV5-6 and TRBJ2-7; D ambiguous. V lost 3 bases and J 5 bases, leaving 9 bases between the germline ends. The CDR3 length is 12 residues. Germline V gene lookup returns CDR1 SGHDT and CDR2 YYEEEE. CDR3 in amino acids: CASSSEAHEQYF. DNA for the CDR3: TGTGCCAGCAGCTCCGAGGCCCACGAGCAGTACTTC. The entire variable domain, with the rest obtained from reference TRBV5-6 and TRBJ2-7, is as follows: DAGVTQSPTHLIKTRGQQVTLRCSPKSGHDTVSWYQQALGQGPQFIFQYYEEEERQRGNFPDRFSGHQFPNYSSELNVNALLLGDSALYLCASSSEAHEQYFGPGTRLTVT.